This is a list of T cell receptor beta chains from one sample in a study of blood T cells in healthy people across ages. From the 5' RACE reads, TCRdb called clonotypes with MiXCR, one entry per CDR3 protein. Among 1,500,000 or so distinct CDR3 sequences, roughly 43% were seen once, and the ten largest hold less than 5%. Material: blood. The receptors originated from a woman aged 18-29 years in good health. The CDR3 runs from the conserved cysteine through the conserved F or W. Each record gives: J gene, D gene, clone size, CDR3 length, V gene, CDR3 protein, CDR3 DNA. A D gene is named only where the DNA matches it firmly. Clone size appears in some rows only: once, few, many, or a class for an expanded clone.

TRBJ2-7,TRBD2,few,14,TRBV20-1,CSASEGLAYYEQYF,TGCAGTGCTAGCGAGGGACTAGCGTACTACGAGCAGTACTTC
TRBJ2-7,.,once,13,TRBV6-5,CASSYVGAKTLYF,TGTGCCAGCAGTTACGTAGGAGCGAAGACCCTGTACTTC
TRBJ2-3,TRBD1,.,16,TRBV12-5,CASGLAGQGAKDTQYF,TGTGCTAGTGGTTTGGCCGGACAGGGGGCTAAAGATACGCAGTATTTT
TRBJ2-3,.,few,14,TRBV7-2,CASSPGLLGDTQYF,TGTGCCAGCAGCCCCGGACTCCTTGGAGATACGCAGTATTTT
TRBJ2-1,.,.,14,TRBV27,CASSLFVGLNEQFF,TGTGCCAGCAGTTTATTTGTGGGCCTCAATGAGCAGTTCTTC
TRBJ2-1,TRBD2,once,17,TRBV2,CASSEEVAGGPVNEQFF,TGTGCCAGCAGTGAAGAGGTAGCGGGGGGGCCCGTCAATGAGCAGTTCTTC
TRBJ2-1,TRBD1,.,14,TRBV20-1,CSARARTGFDEQFF,TGCAGTGCTCGAGCCAGGACAGGGTTTGATGAGCAGTTCTTC
TRBJ2-2,.,.,14,TRBV9,CASSLSPGGGELFF,TGTGCCAGCAGCCTTAGCCCGGGTGGCGGGGAGCTGTTTTTT
TRBJ2-1,.,few,15,TRBV3-1,CASSQQLLKNNEQFF,TGTGCCAGCAGCCAACAACTATTAAAAAACAATGAGCAGTTCTTC
TRBJ2-3,TRBD2,once,15,TRBV11-2,CASSLGGRAADTQYF,TGTGCCAGCAGCTTAGGTGGGAGGGCCGCGGATACGCAGTATTTT
TRBJ1-6,.,.,16,TRBV11-2,CASSPNGERRNSPLHF,TGTGCCAGCAGCCCTAACGGGGAACGGCGTAATTCACCCCTCCACTTT
TRBJ2-1,.,.,15,TRBV6-2/TRBV6-3,CASRPLRNAYNEQFF,TGTGCCAGCCGTCCGTTGAGGAACGCCTACAATGAGCAGTTCTTC
TRBJ2-7,TRBD2,.,16,TRBV10-3,CAISEPLAGGYNEQYF,TGTGCCATCAGTGAACCGCTAGCGGGGGGGTACAATGAGCAGTACTTC
TRBJ2-7,.,once,16,TRBV4-3,CASSQDHGLLGDEQYF,TGCGCCAGCAGCCAAGATCACGGACTGCTTGGGGATGAGCAGTACTTC
TRBJ1-1,.,few,13,TRBV7-2,CASSLQPYTEAFF,TGTGCCAGCAGCCTCCAACCCTACACTGAAGCTTTCTTT
TRBJ2-7,.,.,14,TRBV21-1,CASLRPDDRYEQYF,TGTGCCAGCCTGAGACCCGACGACCGCTACGAGCAGTACTTC
TRBJ2-3,TRBD2,few,15,TRBV12-3/TRBV12-4,CASRPSGGNPDTQYF,TGTGCCAGCAGGCCTAGCGGGGGGAACCCGGATACGCAGTATTTT
TRBJ2-3,TRBD1,few,15,TRBV20-1,CSGQQGSVGTDTQYF,TGCAGTGGGCAACAGGGGTCTGTGGGCACAGATACGCAGTATTTT
TRBJ2-5,TRBD2,.,19,TRBV4-1,CASSQEPPGLAGFQETQYF,TGCGCCAGCAGCCAAGAACCGCCTGGACTAGCGGGGTTCCAAGAGACCCAGTACTTC
TRBJ1-2,.,.,14,TRBV29-1,CSVEGTRDLYGYTF,TGCAGCGTTGAGGGGACAAGAGACCTCTATGGCTACACCTTC
TRBJ1-2,.,.,15,TRBV16,CASSQLPGTNYGYTF,TGTGCCAGCAGCCAACTCCCTGGAACTAACTATGGCTACACCTTC
TRBJ2-7,.,.,14,TRBV20-1,CSARGLTASYEQYF,TGCAGTGCCAGGGGACTAACTGCGTCCTACGAGCAGTACTTC
TRBJ1-2,.,few,12,TRBV6-6,CASSTYRAGYTF,TGTGCCAGCAGTACTTACAGGGCTGGCTACACCTTC
TRBJ1-5,.,.,14,TRBV4-1,CASSHGAFNQPQHF,TGCGCCAGCAGCCACGGAGCCTTCAATCAGCCCCAGCATTTT
TRBJ1-6,TRBD1,.,15,TRBV3-1,CASSQATGSNSPLHF,TGTGCCAGCAGCCAAGCGACAGGGTCGAATTCACCCCTCCACTTT